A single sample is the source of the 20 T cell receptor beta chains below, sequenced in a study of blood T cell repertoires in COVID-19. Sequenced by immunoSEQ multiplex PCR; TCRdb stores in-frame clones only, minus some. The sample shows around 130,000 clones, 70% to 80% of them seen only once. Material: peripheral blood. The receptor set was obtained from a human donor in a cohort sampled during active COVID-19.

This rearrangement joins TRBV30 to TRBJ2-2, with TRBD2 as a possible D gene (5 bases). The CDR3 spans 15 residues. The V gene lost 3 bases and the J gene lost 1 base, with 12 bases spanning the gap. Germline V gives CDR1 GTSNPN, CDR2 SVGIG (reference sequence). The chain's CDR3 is CAWRGFGKNTGELFF. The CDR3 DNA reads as TGTGCCTGGAGGGGGTTCGGGAAGAACACCGGGGAGCTGTTTTTT.

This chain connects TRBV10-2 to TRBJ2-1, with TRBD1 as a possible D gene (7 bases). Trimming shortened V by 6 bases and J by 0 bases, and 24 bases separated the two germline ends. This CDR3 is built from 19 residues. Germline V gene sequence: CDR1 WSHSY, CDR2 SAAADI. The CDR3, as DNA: TGCGCCAGCAGCGCACGACAGGGAGGTCTCCGAAGCTCCTACAATGAGCAGTTCTTC. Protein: CASSARQGGLRSSYNEQFF.

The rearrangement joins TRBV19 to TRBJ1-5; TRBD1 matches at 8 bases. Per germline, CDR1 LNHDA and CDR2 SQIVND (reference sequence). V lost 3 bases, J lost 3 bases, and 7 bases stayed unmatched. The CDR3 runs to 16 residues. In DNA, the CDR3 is TGTGCCAGTAGTATTATTGGACAGGGAGTCAATCAGCCCCAGCATTTT. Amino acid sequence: CASSIIGQGVNQPQHF.

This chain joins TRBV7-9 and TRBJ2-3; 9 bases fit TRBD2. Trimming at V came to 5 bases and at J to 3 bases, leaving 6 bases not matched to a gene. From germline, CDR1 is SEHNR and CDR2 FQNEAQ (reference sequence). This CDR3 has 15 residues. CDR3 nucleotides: TGTGCCAGCAGCCTGGCGGGGGGGAGTACAGATACGCAGTATTTT. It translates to CASSLAGGSTDTQYF.

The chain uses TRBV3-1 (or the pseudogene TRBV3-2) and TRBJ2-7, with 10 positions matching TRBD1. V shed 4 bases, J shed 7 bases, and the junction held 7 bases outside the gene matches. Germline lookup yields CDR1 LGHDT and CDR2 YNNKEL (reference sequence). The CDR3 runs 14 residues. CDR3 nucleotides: TGTGCCAGCAGCCCGGGACAGGGGATAGGGGAGCAGTACTTC. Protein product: CASSPGQGIGEQYF.

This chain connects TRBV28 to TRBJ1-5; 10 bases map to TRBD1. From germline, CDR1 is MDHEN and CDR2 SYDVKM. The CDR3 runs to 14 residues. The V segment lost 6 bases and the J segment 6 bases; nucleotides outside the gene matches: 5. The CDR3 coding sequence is TGTGCCAGCAGCGAGACAGGGGGCTTTCAGCCCCAGCATTTT. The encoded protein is CASSETGGFQPQHF.

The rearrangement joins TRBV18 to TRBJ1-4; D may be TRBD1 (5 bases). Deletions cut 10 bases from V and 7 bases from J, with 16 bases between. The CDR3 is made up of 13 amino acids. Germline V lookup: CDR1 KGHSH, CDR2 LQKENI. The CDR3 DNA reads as TGTGCCACCAGTTTCGGGGGAAGTGAAAAACTGTTTTTT. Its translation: CATSFGGSEKLFF.

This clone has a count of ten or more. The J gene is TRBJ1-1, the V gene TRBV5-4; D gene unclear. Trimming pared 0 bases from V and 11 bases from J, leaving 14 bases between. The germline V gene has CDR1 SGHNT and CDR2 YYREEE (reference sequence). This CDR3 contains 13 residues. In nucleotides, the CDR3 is TGTGCCAGCAGCTTGGACACTCCACTCGGGGCTTTCTTT. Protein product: CASSLDTPLGAFF.

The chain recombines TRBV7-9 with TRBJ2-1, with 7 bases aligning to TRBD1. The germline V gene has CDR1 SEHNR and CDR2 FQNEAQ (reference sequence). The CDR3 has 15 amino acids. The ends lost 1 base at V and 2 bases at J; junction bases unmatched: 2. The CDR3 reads CASSLEGGPYNEQFF. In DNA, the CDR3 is TGTGCCAGCAGCTTAGAAGGGGGCCCCTACAATGAGCAGTTCTTC.

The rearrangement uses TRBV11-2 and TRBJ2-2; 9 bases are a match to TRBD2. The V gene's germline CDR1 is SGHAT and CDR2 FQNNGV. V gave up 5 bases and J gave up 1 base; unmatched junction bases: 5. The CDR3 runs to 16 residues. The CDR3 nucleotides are TGTGCCAGCAGCCCACTAGCGGGCGAGAACACCGGGGAGCTGTTTTTT. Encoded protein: CASSPLAGENTGELFF.

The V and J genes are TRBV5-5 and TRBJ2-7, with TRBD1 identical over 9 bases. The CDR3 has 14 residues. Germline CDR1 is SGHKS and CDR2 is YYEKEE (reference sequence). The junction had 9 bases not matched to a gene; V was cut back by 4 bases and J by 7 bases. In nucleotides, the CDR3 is TGTGCCAGCAGCCCTGGGGACAGGGTGGGTGAGCAGTACTTC. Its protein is CASSPGDRVGEQYF.

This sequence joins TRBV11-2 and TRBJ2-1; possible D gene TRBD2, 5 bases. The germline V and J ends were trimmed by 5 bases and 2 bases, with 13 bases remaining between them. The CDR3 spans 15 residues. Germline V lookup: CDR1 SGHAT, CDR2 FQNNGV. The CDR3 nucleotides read TGTGCCAGCAGCCCAGCCGGGGTCGCCTACAATGAGCAGTTCTTC. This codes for CASSPAGVAYNEQFF.

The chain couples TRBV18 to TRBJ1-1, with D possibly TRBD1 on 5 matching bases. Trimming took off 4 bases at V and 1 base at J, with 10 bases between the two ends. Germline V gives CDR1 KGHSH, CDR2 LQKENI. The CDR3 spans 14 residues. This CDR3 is CASSRLTGNTEAFF. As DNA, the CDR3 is TGTGCCAGCTCACGTCTAACAGGGAACACTGAAGCTTTCTTT.

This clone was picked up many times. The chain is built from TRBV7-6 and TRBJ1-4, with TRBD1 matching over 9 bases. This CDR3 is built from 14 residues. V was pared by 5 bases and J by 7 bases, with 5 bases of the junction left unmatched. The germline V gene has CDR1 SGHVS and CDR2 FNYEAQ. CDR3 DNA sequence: TGTGCCAGCAGCCGCACAGGGGGCGGTGAAAAACTGTTTTTT. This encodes CASSRTGGGEKLFF.

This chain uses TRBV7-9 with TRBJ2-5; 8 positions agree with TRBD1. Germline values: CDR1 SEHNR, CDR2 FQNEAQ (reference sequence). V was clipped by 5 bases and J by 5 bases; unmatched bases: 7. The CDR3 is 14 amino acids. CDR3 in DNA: TGTGCCAGCAGCAGGACAGGGATCGGGGAGACCCAGTACTTC. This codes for CASSRTGIGETQYF.

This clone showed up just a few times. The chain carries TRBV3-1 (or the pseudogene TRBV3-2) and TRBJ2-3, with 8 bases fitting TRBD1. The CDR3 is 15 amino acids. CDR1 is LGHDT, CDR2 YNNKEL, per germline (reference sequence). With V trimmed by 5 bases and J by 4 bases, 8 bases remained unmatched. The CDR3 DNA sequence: TGTGCCAGCAGCTCAGGACAGGGACGAGCAGATACGCAGTATTTT. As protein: CASSSGQGRADTQYF.

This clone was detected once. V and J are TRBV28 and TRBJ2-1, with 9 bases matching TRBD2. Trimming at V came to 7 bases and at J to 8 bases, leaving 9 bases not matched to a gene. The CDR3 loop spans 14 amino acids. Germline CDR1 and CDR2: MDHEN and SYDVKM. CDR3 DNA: TGTGCCAGCAATCCTAGCGGGGTTTCCGATGAGCAGTTCTTC. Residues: CASNPSGVSDEQFF.

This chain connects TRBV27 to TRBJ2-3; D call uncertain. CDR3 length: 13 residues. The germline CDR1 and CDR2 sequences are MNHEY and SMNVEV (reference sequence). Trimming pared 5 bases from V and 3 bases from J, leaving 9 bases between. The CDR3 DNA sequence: TGTGCCAGCAGTGCCACTATAACAGATACGCAGTATTTT. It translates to CASSATITDTQYF.

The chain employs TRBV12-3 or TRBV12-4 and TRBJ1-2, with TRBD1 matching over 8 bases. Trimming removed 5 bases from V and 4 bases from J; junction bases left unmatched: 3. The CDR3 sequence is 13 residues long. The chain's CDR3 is CASSGGQVYGYTF. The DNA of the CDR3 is TGTGCCAGCAGTGGGGGACAGGTCTATGGCTACACCTTC.

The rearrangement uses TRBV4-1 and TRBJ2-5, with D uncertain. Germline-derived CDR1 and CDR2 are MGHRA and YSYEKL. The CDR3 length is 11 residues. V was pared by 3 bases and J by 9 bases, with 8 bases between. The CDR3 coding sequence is TGCGCCAGCAGCCACTATGGAGCCCAGTACTTC. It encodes CASSHYGAQYF.